Below, 32 T cell receptor beta chains from the same sample are listed, as sequenced in a study of blood T cell repertoires in COVID-19. Assay used: immunoSEQ multiplex PCR; TCRdb lists only in-frame clones, some missing. The sample yields just over 650,000 clones, more than 80% seen once. Sequencing was carried out using peripheral blood. The source of these receptors is a woman aged 18 to 35 with acute or convalescent COVID-19.

The chain has TRBV2 and TRBJ1-6, with unresolved D. The V gene lost 6 bases and the J gene lost 6 bases, with 12 bases spanning the gap. In germline, CDR1 is SNHLY, CDR2 FYNNEI. The CDR3 length is 14 residues. The CDR3 spells CASRARYLNSPLHF. The CDR3, as DNA: TGTGCCAGCAGAGCCAGGTACCTTAATTCACCCCTCCACTTT.

The genes are TRBV29-1 and TRBJ2-1, with 7 bases fitting TRBD2. The germline V gene encodes CDR1 SQVTM and CDR2 ANQGSEA. This CDR3 spans 10 amino acids. V was clipped by 5 bases and J by 9 bases; unmatched bases: 1. The CDR3 is CSVREGEQFF. CDR3 DNA: TGCAGCGTTAGGGAGGGTGAGCAGTTCTTC.

This clone was seen only a few times. V and J are TRBV6-2 or TRBV6-3 and TRBJ2-2; no clear D. The ends were cut back, 6 bases at V and 3 bases at J, with 8 bases in the middle. The V gene's germline CDR1 is MNHEY and CDR2 SVGEGT. The CDR3 loop spans 13 amino acids. Written as DNA, the CDR3 is TGTGCCAGCAGCCACTTCGACACCGGGGAGCTGTTTTTT. This sequence encodes CASSHFDTGELFF.

The CDR3 sequence: CASSLGGGAATGELFF. The CDR3, as DNA: TGTGCCAGCAGCTTGGGAGGGGGGGCCGCCACCGGGGAGCTGTTTTTT. This chain links TRBV7-6 with TRBJ2-2; D perhaps matches TRBD2 (7 bases). Trimming cost V 3 bases and J 4 bases, with 15 bases left between them. Germline V gene sequence: CDR1 SGHVS, CDR2 FNYEAQ. This CDR3 region has 16 residues.

The rearrangement uses TRBV3-1 (or the pseudogene TRBV3-2) and TRBJ2-2, with 8 bases matching TRBD2. V shed 4 bases and J 0 bases; nucleotides not matched to a gene: 4. This CDR3 is built from 16 residues. Germline loops: CDR1 LGHDT, CDR2 YNNKEL (reference sequence). The CDR3 sequence: CASSPRTSPNTGELFF. CDR3 nucleotide sequence: TGTGCCAGCAGCCCCCGGACTAGCCCGAACACCGGGGAGCTGTTTTTT.

The chain couples TRBV24-1 to TRBJ1-2, with D perhaps matching TRBD1 (6 bases). V was clipped by 7 bases and J by 6 bases, with 11 bases between them. Germline CDR1 is KGHDR and CDR2 is SFDVKD. The CDR3 runs to 12 residues. DNA for the CDR3: TGTGCCACCAGCGGTAACAGGGATGGCTACACCTTC. Its protein product is CATSGNRDGYTF.

This chain uses TRBV7-9 with TRBJ2-5; possibly TRBD2 for D (5 bases). There are 19 residues in the CDR3. Germline values: CDR1 SEHNR, CDR2 FQNEAQ (reference sequence). Trimming removed 1 base at V and 3 bases at J, with 24 bases between. In DNA, the CDR3 is TGTGCCAGCAGCTTAGTCAGCAAGTCTAGCCTTCCTCGAAAAGAGACCCAGTACTTC. It yields the protein CASSLVSKSSLPRKETQYF.

Only a few counts were recorded for this clone. In the same sample, other DNA sequences code for this CDR3. This chain links TRBV4-1 with TRBJ1-1, with D tentatively TRBD1 (6 bases). The germline V and J ends were trimmed by 4 bases and 1 base, with 7 bases remaining between them. Germline CDR1 MGHRA, CDR2 YSYEKL. This CDR3 spans 13 amino acids. CDR3 protein: CASSLQGNTEAFF. Here the CDR3 DNA reads TGCGCCAGCAGCCTACAGGGGAACACTGAAGCTTTCTTT.

The V gene is TRBV5-1, the J gene TRBJ1-2; TRBD1 aligns across 7 bases. V shed 3 bases and J 7 bases; nucleotides not matched to a gene: 6. Per the germline V gene, CDR1 is SGHRS and CDR2 is YFSETQ. This CDR3 spans 13 amino acids. CDR3 in amino acids: CASSSGQFAGYTF. The CDR3 bases are TGCGCCAGCAGCTCGGGACAGTTTGCTGGCTACACCTTC.

The rearrangement joins TRBV2 to TRBJ2-1; D might be TRBD2 (7 bases). Trimming stripped 6 bases from V and 4 bases from J, with 19 bases between. Germline V gene data show CDR1 as SNHLY and CDR2 as FYNNEI. The CDR3 is made up of 16 amino acids. This CDR3 is CASSGPAGAYYNEQFF. CDR3 in DNA: TGTGCCAGCAGCGGGCCGGCGGGGGCCTATTACAATGAGCAGTTCTTC.

CDR3 residues: CASGGGGSSPLHF. The CDR3 nucleotides are TGTGCCAGTGGGGGCGGGGGCAGTTCACCCCTCCACTTT. The J gene is TRBJ1-6, the V gene TRBV19; D possibly corresponds to TRBD1 (6 bases). Trimming removed 8 bases from V and 9 bases from J, with 14 bases in between. This CDR3 has 13 residues. Germline values: CDR1 LNHDA, CDR2 SQIVND (reference sequence).

The V gene is TRBV5-4, the J gene TRBJ1-1; no clear D gene. The CDR3 is 13 residues long. Trimming cost V 5 bases and J 5 bases, with 13 bases left between them. Germline CDR1 reads SGHNT; CDR2 reads YYREEE (reference sequence). CDR3 in DNA: TGTGCCAGCAGTCCCCCTCGGAGAACTGAAGCTTTCTTT. It specifies CASSPPRRTEAFF.

The V gene is TRBV29-1, the J gene TRBJ1-2, with D maybe TRBD1 (6 bases). From germline, CDR1 is SQVTM and CDR2 ANQGSEA. V shed 7 bases and J shed 8 bases, with 20 bases lying between them. This CDR3 is built from 13 residues. CDR3 region: CSARITGNGGYTF. The CDR3 DNA reads as TGCAGCGCCCGGATTACAGGGAATGGGGGCTACACCTTC.

The V gene is TRBV19, the J gene TRBJ1-1, with D perhaps matching TRBD1 (6 bases). The CDR3 sequence is 14 residues long. Trimming took 3 bases from V and 2 from J, leaving 10 bases between them. CDR1 is LNHDA, CDR2 SQIVND, per germline (reference sequence). CDR3: CASSMGTLNTEAFF. The CDR3 DNA sequence: TGTGCCAGTAGTATGGGGACACTAAACACTGAAGCTTTCTTT.

The chain is built from TRBV2 and TRBJ1-3; 9 bases align to TRBD1. This CDR3 contains 14 residues. In germline, CDR1 is SNHLY, CDR2 FYNNEI. J was trimmed by 8 bases and V by 6 bases; bases with no gene match: 8. Here the CDR3 DNA reads TGTGCCAGCAGCGCGGGACAGGGTACTTACACCATATATTTT. This codes for CASSAGQGTYTIYF.

This clone was recorded only once. The J gene is TRBJ2-4, the V gene TRBV6-5, with D possibly TRBD2 on 5 matching bases. Germline V gives CDR1 MNHEY, CDR2 SVGAGI. V was trimmed by 10 bases and J by 5 bases, leaving 21 bases between them. This CDR3 has 15 residues. The CDR3 bases are TGTGCCACCAACCTGGCCGGGGTAGGTGAAAACATTCAGTACTTC. Encoded protein: CATNLAGVGENIQYF.

This chain connects TRBV3-1 (or the pseudogene TRBV3-2) to TRBJ1-5; D may be TRBD1 (5 bases). Trimming left V 4 bases short and J 5 bases short, with 15 bases between. There are 15 residues in the CDR3. Germline assignment: CDR1 LGHDT and CDR2 YNNKEL (reference sequence). CDR3 nucleotide sequence: TGTGCCAGCAGCCTCGCAGGGCTACCCCATCAGCCCCAGCATTTT. Translation gives CASSLAGLPHQPQHF.

V usage is TRBV24-1 and J usage is TRBJ1-5, with TRBD1 as a possible D gene (6 bases). Germline CDR1 reads KGHDR; CDR2 reads SFDVKD. CDR3 length: 16 amino acids. V was shortened by 9 bases and J by 2 bases, with 19 bases between the two germline ends. CDR3 loop: CATPGGANKGNQPQHF. CDR3 nucleotide sequence: TGTGCCACCCCCGGGGGGGCTAATAAAGGCAATCAGCCCCAGCATTTT.

This chain uses TRBV3-1 (or the pseudogene TRBV3-2) with TRBJ2-1, with TRBD2 identical over 12 bases. Germline trimming cut 3 bases from V and 9 bases from J; bases unmatched to any gene: 6. In germline, CDR1 is LGHDT, CDR2 YNNKEL (reference sequence). The CDR3 is made up of 15 amino acids. This chain's CDR3 is CASSQASGGAIEQFF. In nucleotides, the CDR3 is TGTGCCAGCAGCCAGGCTAGCGGGGGGGCCATTGAGCAGTTCTTC.

This chain connects TRBV20-1 to TRBJ2-3, with 9 nucleotides matching TRBD2. The germline CDR1 and CDR2 sequences are DFQATT and SNEGSKA (reference sequence). The CDR3 has 17 amino acids. Unmatched junction bases numbered 13, after V lost 3 bases and J lost 3 bases. The CDR3 coding sequence is TGCAGTGCTAGTGGGCGGGGGGGCCCGGTCCGGACAGATACGCAGTATTTT. Its translation is CSASGRGGPVRTDTQYF.

J is TRBJ2-1 and V is TRBV6-5; 7 nucleotides agree with TRBD1. Germline V gene lookup returns CDR1 MNHEY and CDR2 SVGAGI. This CDR3 has 15 amino acids. V shed 1 base, J shed 3 bases, and the junction held 3 bases outside the gene matches. CDR3 protein: CASSYLGQNYNEQFF. The CDR3 DNA is TGTGCCAGCAGTTACTTGGGACAGAACTACAATGAGCAGTTCTTC.

The gene calls are TRBV9 and TRBJ1-4; D ambiguous. In germline, CDR1 is SGDLS, CDR2 YYNGEE. Trimming took 3 bases from V and 4 from J, leaving 7 bases between them. CDR3 length equals 13 residues. CDR3 DNA sequence: TGTGCCAGCAGCGACGAGAGTAATGAAAAACTGTTTTTT. Its protein is CASSDESNEKLFF.

The V call is TRBV29-1, the J call TRBJ1-1; 7 nucleotides match TRBD1. The CDR3 is 12 amino acids. Trimming cost V 2 bases and J 10 bases; bases outside gene matches: 7. Germline V CDR1 and CDR2: SQVTM, ANQGSEA. This chain's CDR3 is CSVEPTGLAAFF. CDR3 nucleotides: TGCAGCGTTGAACCGACAGGGCTGGCAGCTTTCTTT.

The rearrangement links TRBV7-8 to TRBJ2-1; 8 bases fit TRBD1. Germline CDR1 reads SGHVS; CDR2 reads FQNEAQ. The CDR3 totals 17 residues. V was clipped by 5 bases and J by 10 bases; unmatched bases: 19. The CDR3 region has the DNA TGTGCCAGCAGCGACCCTGGGGCCTGGGGCAGGGGGCTGGAGCAGTTCTTC. Encoded protein: CASSDPGAWGRGLEQFF.

With respect to this clone: An end of the junction does not agree with germline; a read error may underlie this. The chain links TRBV7-9 to TRBJ2-1; TRBD1 might be the D (5 bases). Germline-derived CDR1 and CDR2 are SEHNR and FQNEAQ (reference sequence). CDR3 length: 17 amino acids. CDR3 protein: CASSLPEWAGSLNGQFF. The DNA for the CDR3 is TGTGCCAGCAGCCTTCCGGAGTGGGCAGGGTCCCTCAATGGGCAGTTCTTC.

This rearrangement joins TRBV13 to TRBJ2-7; 7 bases map to TRBD1. The V gene end was trimmed by 3 bases and the J gene end by 5 bases; junction bases not matched to a gene: 10. The V gene's germline CDR1 is PRHDT and CDR2 FYEKMQ (reference sequence). CDR3 length: 15 residues. The DNA of the CDR3 is TGTGCCAGCAGCTTGGATCCGGGACAGAGCAACGAGCAGTACTTC. Residues: CASSLDPGQSNEQYF.

This rearrangement joins TRBV5-8 to TRBJ1-1; D uncertain. The CDR3 contains 12 residues. V was trimmed by 0 bases and J by 6 bases, leaving 6 bases between them. The V gene's germline CDR1 is SGHTS and CDR2 YDEGEE. CDR3 sequence (DNA): TGTGCCAGCAGCTTGGGCTCAGCTGAAGCTTTCTTT. Its protein is CASSLGSAEAFF.

The rearrangement links TRBV5-5 to TRBJ1-5; 9 nucleotides line up with TRBD1. CDR3 length: 14 residues. V lost 3 bases and J lost 2; bases outside the gene matches: 0. From germline, CDR1 is SGHKS and CDR2 YYEKEE (reference sequence). CDR3 coding DNA: TGTGCCAGCAGCTGGACAGGGGGCAATCAGCCCCAGCATTTT. Residues: CASSWTGGNQPQHF. Using reference TRBV5-5 and TRBJ1-5 for the parts outside the CDR3, the full variable domain is DAGVTQSPTHLIKTRGQQVTLRCSPISGHKSVSWYQQVLGQGPQFIFQYYEKEERGRGNFPDRFSARQFPNYSSELNVNALLLGDSALYLCASSWTGGNQPQHFGDGTRLSIL.

The sample holds a few counts of this clone. V is TRBV18 and J is TRBJ1-2; 8 bases map to TRBD1. The CDR3 spans 15 residues. Germline trimming cut 4 bases from V and 6 bases from J; bases unmatched to any gene: 10. Germline assignment: CDR1 KGHSH and CDR2 LQKENI. In nucleotides, the CDR3 is TGTGCCAGCTCACTTTTACAGGGGGTTGTGGATGGCTACACCTTC. Residues: CASSLLQGVVDGYTF.

The J gene is TRBJ2-1, the V gene TRBV12-5; D ambiguous. The CDR3 contains 16 residues. Germline V gives CDR1 LGHNT, CDR2 FRNRAP. V lost 3 bases to trimming and J lost 5 bases, with 17 bases between them. CDR3: CASGFPRPGGNNEQFF. CDR3 nucleotides: TGTGCTAGTGGTTTTCCCCGACCCGGCGGAAACAATGAGCAGTTCTTC.

The rearrangement links TRBV5-1 to TRBJ1-1, with no clear D. This CDR3 is built from 13 residues. Trimming took 3 bases from V and 0 from J, leaving 6 bases between them. Germline V CDR1 and CDR2: SGHRS, YFSETQ. The CDR3 protein is CASSSVLNTEAFF. As DNA, the CDR3 is TGCGCCAGCAGCTCCGTTTTGAACACTGAAGCTTTCTTT.

The V gene is TRBV7-2, the J gene TRBJ2-1, with D maybe TRBD2 (6 bases). The V gene lost 7 bases and the J gene lost 5 bases, with 12 bases spanning the gap. CDR3 length equals 13 residues. CDR1 is SGHTA, CDR2 FQGNSA, per germline. CDR3 sequence reads: CASNIRLDNEQFF. DNA for the CDR3: TGTGCCAGCAACATCCGACTAGACAATGAGCAGTTCTTC.